A selection of T cell receptor beta chains follows, all from one sample in a study of T-cell memory formation after mild COVID-19. MiXCR, run by TCRdb on the 5' RACE reads, gives a single entry per CDR3 protein. The sample lists around 470,000 distinct CDR3 sequences; approximately 20% were seen once. Sequenced: PBMCs or a T cell subset sorted from them (not recorded which). The receptor set was obtained from an adult woman who had mild COVID-19 (a few samples of this study predate the infection). Cell type and time point are not known. Each CDR3 is given with its conserved first and last residue. The D gene is left open where the match is weak. Size is stated for part of the rows, as once, few or many counts, or as a class when the clone is expanded.

clone_size j_call d_call v_call cdr3_nt cdr3_aa
few TRBJ1-5 . TRBV12-3/TRBV12-4 TGTGCCAGCAGCCTAAAATTCAATCAGCCCCAGCATTTT CASSLKFNQPQHF
. TRBJ1-2 TRBD1 TRBV6-5 TGTGCCAGCACCATTGGGACAGCTTATGGCTACACCTTC CASTIGTAYGYTF
few TRBJ1-1 . TRBV4-1 TGCGCCAGCAGCCAACCCCGGTCTTCGGAAGCTTTCTTT CASSQPRSSEAFF
. TRBJ2-6 TRBD1 TRBV5-1 TGCGCCAGCAGCTTGGCCGGGACAGGGTCAGGTGGGGCCAACGTCCTGACTTTC CASSLAGTGSGGANVLTF
many TRBJ1-1 TRBD1 TRBV12-3/TRBV12-4 TGTGCCAGCAGTTTGCACAGGGGTAACACTGAAGCTTTCTTT CASSLHRGNTEAFF
. TRBJ2-2 TRBD2 TRBV4-3 TGCGCCAGCAGCCCGGAAGATGGACTAGCGGGAGCGGGAGGGGAGCTGTTTTTT CASSPEDGLAGAGGELFF
few TRBJ2-1 TRBD1 TRBV25-1 TGTGCCAGCAGCAAACAGGGGATTAGCTCCTACAATGAGCAGTTCTTC CASSKQGISSYNEQFF
. TRBJ2-1 . TRBV6-5 TGTGCCAGCAGTTCCTCCGGGACTCAGGGTGAGCAGTTCTTC CASSSSGTQGEQFF
. TRBJ1-2 TRBD1 TRBV20-1 TGCAGTGCTAGAGATGTGGACAGGGGCGGCTACACCTTC CSARDVDRGGYTF
. TRBJ1-2 . TRBV6-6 TGTGCCAGCAGTTACCACGGGATCCAATATGGCTACACCTTC CASSYHGIQYGYTF
. TRBJ1-1 . TRBV20-1 TGCAGTGCTAGAGCAGGAGATGTTGAAGCTTTCTTT CSARAGDVEAFF
few TRBJ2-1 TRBD2 TRBV7-2 TGTGCCAGCAGCCCCCGGACTAGCTATGGGTTCTTC CASSPRTSYGFF
. TRBJ1-2 . TRBV12-3/TRBV12-4 TGTGCCAGCAGTCCCATGGGGAGCTATGGCTACACCTTC CASSPMGSYGYTF
. TRBJ2-7 TRBD2 TRBV7-9 TGTGCCAGCAGCCCCCGGCCGGGGGGAGACTACGAGCAGTACTTC CASSPRPGGDYEQYF
. TRBJ2-3 . TRBV5-1 TGCGCCAGCAGCTTAGGACATGAGACTAGCACAGATACGCAGTATTTT CASSLGHETSTDTQYF
. TRBJ2-1 . TRBV7-3 TGTGCCAGCAGCTCAGGGTTTTTTGGCAATGAGCAGTTCTTC CASSSGFFGNEQFF
. TRBJ2-7 . TRBV5-1 TGCGCCAGCAGCCTGGGAGGACAGGTTAGCTCCTACGAGCAGTACTTC CASSLGGQVSSYEQYF
few TRBJ2-1 TRBD1 TRBV12-3/TRBV12-4 TGTGCCAGCAGTTTTTCGAAACGGCGACAGGGGCGAAATGAGCAGTTCTTC CASSFSKRRQGRNEQFF
. TRBJ1-1 . TRBV7-9 TGTGCCAGCAGCTTGTTGGTGGGCACTGAAGCTTTCTTT CASSLLVGTEAFF
. TRBJ1-5 . TRBV7-2 TGTGCCAGCAGCTTACAGAATCAGCCCCAGCATTTT CASSLQNQPQHF
. TRBJ1-2 . TRBV6-5 TGTGCCAGCACGCGGCGGAACTATGGCTACACCTTC CASTRRNYGYTF
once TRBJ2-2 . TRBV5-1 TGCGCCAGCAGCCTTCTATCCGGGGTTGACACCGGGGAGCTGTTTTTT CASSLLSGVDTGELFF
few TRBJ1-2 TRBD1 TRBV6-1 TGTGCCAGCAGAAAAACTCGGGACAGGGTCTATGGCTACACCTTC CASRKTRDRVYGYTF
few TRBJ2-2 TRBD1 TRBV12-3/TRBV12-4 TGTGCCAGCAGTTTAAACCCGGGACAGGGGTTATCCGGGGAGCTGTTTTTT CASSLNPGQGLSGELFF
. TRBJ2-1 TRBD2 TRBV13 TGTGCCAGCAGCCTAAGACTAGCGTACTACAATGAGCAGTTCTTC CASSLRLAYYNEQFF
. TRBJ2-5 . TRBV7-9 TGTGCCAGCAGCAACCAGGGTCAAGAGACCCAGTACTTC CASSNQGQETQYF
. TRBJ1-2 TRBD1 TRBV20-1 TGCAGTGCATTACCCGGGACAGACTATGGCTACACCTTC CSALPGTDYGYTF
. TRBJ1-2 TRBD1 TRBV7-9 TGTGCCAGCAGCAACTCTGCCGGGACAGCCCTCTATGGCTACACCTTC CASSNSAGTALYGYTF
few TRBJ1-1 TRBD1 TRBV20-1 TGCAGTGCTAGAGCACAGGGGGGTGAAGCTTTCTTT CSARAQGGEAFF
. TRBJ2-5 . TRBV9 TGTGCCAGCAGCGTAGTCGGGAGCAGGAGGGAGACCCAGTACTTC CASSVVGSRRETQYF
. TRBJ2-7 . TRBV28 TGTGCCAGCGGTGGGGGGGCCCTCTACGAGCAGTACTTC CASGGGALYEQYF
. TRBJ1-1 . TRBV12-3/TRBV12-4 TGTGCCAGCAGTAGCAGGGGCCTCTTCGGGAACACTGAAGCTTTCTTT CASSSRGLFGNTEAFF
. TRBJ2-2 TRBD1 TRBV12-3/TRBV12-4 TGTGCCAGCAGTTCGGGGGGACAGGGCACCGGGGAGCTGTTTTTT CASSSGGQGTGELFF
few TRBJ2-3 . TRBV5-1 TGCGCCAGCAGCTTGATGGTAGCCAACCCTACAGATACGCAGTATTTT CASSLMVANPTDTQYF
. TRBJ2-7 . TRBV6-6 TGTGCCAGCAGTGAAACCCTGGGGCTCTCCTACGAGCAGTACTTC CASSETLGLSYEQYF
. TRBJ2-6 . TRBV19 TGTGCCAGTAGTATATTATGGGGATCTGGGGCCAACGTCCTGACTTTC CASSILWGSGANVLTF
. TRBJ2-3 . TRBV9 TGTGCCAGCAGCGTATGGGGGGCTGATCCCGATACGCAGTATTTT CASSVWGADPDTQYF
few TRBJ2-2 . TRBV7-2 TGTGCCAGCAGCTTAGTATACTCGATGCAGATACAAAACACCGGGGAGCTGTTTTTT CASSLVYSMQIQNTGELFF
. TRBJ1-5 . TRBV18 TGTGCCAGCTCAGCGGGTGGGCAGTATCAGCCCCAGCATTTT CASSAGGQYQPQHF
. TRBJ2-1 TRBD1 TRBV7-9 TGTGCCAGCAGCGCACCTAGGACAGGGGGGTACAATGAGCAGTTCTTC CASSAPRTGGYNEQFF
. TRBJ1-3 . TRBV5-5 TGTGCCAGCAGCTTGCGGCGGGAGAACACCATATATTTT CASSLRRENTIYF
few TRBJ2-5 . TRBV12-3/TRBV12-4 TGTGCCAGCAGTCTCGAGCCGGGGTTGGGGGAGACCCAGTACTTC CASSLEPGLGETQYF
. TRBJ2-3 . TRBV4-2 TGTGCCAGCAGCCAAGTAGGGAGCACAGATACGCAGTATTTT CASSQVGSTDTQYF
. TRBJ2-3 . TRBV12-3/TRBV12-4 TGTGCCAGCAGTTTGCGACTCCTCAGTACAGATACGCAGTATTTT CASSLRLLSTDTQYF
few TRBJ1-6 . TRBV3-1 TGTGCCAGCAGCCCCCGGCAGGTCGATAATTCACCCCTCCACTTT CASSPRQVDNSPLHF
. TRBJ2-3 TRBD2 TRBV2 TGTGCCAGCAGTGAAGGGCGTAGCGGGAGAGGCACAGATACGCAGTATTTT CASSEGRSGRGTDTQYF